Listed here are 16 T cell receptor beta chains from one sample, sequenced in a study of blood T cell repertoires in COVID-19. The table came from immunoSEQ multiplex PCR; TCRdb's copy has only in-frame clones and leaves some out. This sample has about 140,000 clones, with under 90% found just once. Source material: peripheral blood. These receptors were obtained from a human donor in a cohort sampled during active COVID-19.

The chain carries TRBV23-1 and TRBJ2-3, with 7 positions matching TRBD2. TRBV23-1 is noted as an ORF with a role that remains uncertain. V dropped 9 bases and J dropped 5; count of bases not matched to a gene: 11. The length of the CDR3 is 14 residues. CDR3 amino acids: CARRTGGRKDTQYF. The CDR3 DNA reads as TGCGCCAGAAGGACGGGGGGTAGGAAAGATACGCAGTATTTT.

This clone was detected only once. The chain combines TRBV30 with TRBJ2-5; TRBD1 might be the D (5 bases). CDR1 and CDR2 (germline): GTSNPN, SVGIG (reference sequence). The CDR3 is 14 amino acids. V was shortened by 5 bases and J by 0 bases, with 13 bases between the two germline ends. In DNA, the CDR3 is TGTGCCTGGCTAGGGGTCCCCAACCAAGAGACCCAGTACTTC. This encodes CAWLGVPNQETQYF.

The chain couples TRBV2 to TRBJ1-1; TRBD1 matches at 8 bases. V gave up 6 bases and J gave up 2 bases; unmatched junction bases: 11. The CDR3 is 16 amino acids. The germline gives CDR1 SNHLY, CDR2 FYNNEI. The CDR3 sequence: CASSADRQGSNTEAFF. Here the CDR3 DNA reads TGTGCCAGCAGCGCCGACCGACAGGGGTCCAACACTGAAGCTTTCTTT.

The rearrangement uses TRBV19 and TRBJ1-4; TRBD1 is a possible D gene (5 bases). The CDR3 consists of 14 residues. Germline V gene sequence: CDR1 LNHDA, CDR2 SQIVND (reference sequence). Trimming stripped 6 bases from V and 7 bases from J, with 15 bases between. The DNA for the CDR3 is TGTGCCAGTAGCGGGACTCAGGGAGGTGAAAAACTGTTTTTT. It codes for CASSGTQGGEKLFF. The full variable domain, with the rest looked up from reference TRBV19 and TRBJ1-4, is DGGITQSPKYLFRKEGQNVTLSCEQNLNHDAMYWYRQDPGQGLRLIYYSQIVNDFQKGDIAEGYSVSREKKESFPLTVTSAQKNPTAFYLCASSGTQGGEKLFFGSGTQLSVL.

This chain uses TRBV5-8 with TRBJ2-3; D remains ambiguous. This CDR3 spans 15 amino acids. V lost 3 bases and J lost 6, with 17 bases in between. In germline, CDR1 is SGHTS, CDR2 YDEGEE. CDR3 nucleotides: TGTGCCAGCAGCTCTCGGGTTCCAACCCCGGATACGCAGTATTTT. This gives the protein CASSSRVPTPDTQYF.

The table lists this clone with a few counts. The rearrangement uses TRBV5-1 and TRBJ2-1; TRBD2 aligns across 7 bases. The CDR3 consists of 14 residues. From germline, CDR1 is SGHRS and CDR2 YFSETQ. With V trimmed by 4 bases and J by 6 bases, 7 bases remained unmatched. The DNA of the CDR3 is TGCGCCAGCAGCATACGGGGGGAGGGCAATGAGCAGTTCTTC. This translates into CASSIRGEGNEQFF. The whole variable domain, remainder taken from reference TRBV5-1 and TRBJ2-1, is KAGVTQTPRYLIKTRGQQVTLSCSPISGHRSVSWYQQTPGQGLQFLFEYFSETQRNKGNFPGRFSGRQFSNSRSEMNVSTLELGDSALYLCASSIRGEGNEQFFGPGTRLTVL.

The chain recombines TRBV4-3 with TRBJ2-7; 9 bases line up with TRBD1. Germline trimming cut 3 bases from V and 5 bases from J; bases unmatched to any gene: 8. CDR3 size: 15 residues. Germline lookup yields CDR1 LGHNA and CDR2 YSLEER. DNA of the CDR3: TGCGCCAGCAGCCAGTCCCGGGACAGGGAGGACGAGCAGTACTTC. It yields the protein CASSQSRDREDEQYF.

The genes are TRBV9 and TRBJ1-3; a possible D gene is TRBD1 (5 bases). This CDR3 spans 16 amino acids. V lost 4 bases, J lost 1 base, and 15 bases lay in between. Germline CDR1 SGDLS, CDR2 YYNGEE. The CDR3 sequence is CASSSDLRGSGNTIYF. The CDR3 region has the DNA TGTGCCAGCAGCTCAGACCTTAGGGGATCTGGAAACACCATATATTTT.

In nucleotides, the CDR3 is TGTGCCAGCAGCTGGGAGGCCGGGACAGGGACGGGGGGCTACACCTTC. The encoded protein is CASSWEAGTGTGGYTF. V is TRBV5-5 and J is TRBJ1-2, with 9 bases matching TRBD1. This CDR3 has 16 residues. From germline, CDR1 is SGHKS and CDR2 YYEKEE (reference sequence). The V segment lost 3 bases and the J segment 8 bases; nucleotides outside the gene matches: 14.

The V and J genes are TRBV6-5 and TRBJ1-5; TRBD1 is a possible D gene (5 bases). The CDR3 is 13 amino acids. V lost 5 bases and J lost 5, with 10 bases in between. Germline V gives CDR1 MNHEY, CDR2 SVGAGI. CDR3 coding DNA: TGTGCCAGCAGTAACAAAGGGGATCAGCCCCAGCATTTT. This translates into CASSNKGDQPQHF.

DNA of the CDR3: TGCAGCGTTAAAGGACTAGCGGGGGTCGAGCAGTACTTC. Translated: CSVKGLAGVEQYF. The rearrangement uses TRBV29-1 and TRBJ2-7, with 13 bases aligning to TRBD2. V dropped 5 bases and J dropped 6; count of bases not matched to a gene: 4. Germline values: CDR1 SQVTM, CDR2 ANQGSEA. CDR3 length equals 13 residues.

This chain connects TRBV6-5 to TRBJ2-1; 14 nucleotides align to TRBD2. This CDR3 has 15 amino acids. Per the germline V gene, CDR1 is MNHEY and CDR2 is SVGAGI. V shed 7 bases, J shed 10 bases, and the junction held 9 bases outside the gene matches. CDR3 amino acids: CASIATSGGAGEQFF. The DNA for the CDR3 is TGTGCCAGCATCGCGACTAGCGGGGGGGCGGGGGAGCAGTTCTTC.

The J gene is TRBJ2-2, the V gene TRBV6-7; 7 positions agree with TRBD1. TRBV6-7 is sorted into the ORF group, with uncertain function. With V trimmed by 6 bases and J by 3 bases, 7 bases remained unmatched. This CDR3 has 15 residues. CDR3 protein: CASRSRGRHTGELFF. The CDR3 DNA sequence: TGTGCCAGCAGGTCTAGGGGGCGCCACACCGGGGAGCTGTTTTTT.

The gene calls are TRBV11-1 and TRBJ1-5; 12 bases are a match to TRBD1. CDR1 is SGHAT, CDR2 FQDESV, per germline (reference sequence). The CDR3 totals 18 residues. The V gene end was trimmed by 0 bases and the J gene end by 6 bases; junction bases not matched to a gene: 9. This CDR3 reads CASSLAEPGQGASQPQHF. For the CDR3, the DNA is TGTGCCAGCAGCTTAGCAGAACCGGGACAGGGGGCCTCTCAGCCCCAGCATTTT.

This clone occurred a few times. The rearrangement joins TRBV5-4 to TRBJ2-5; D is possibly TRBD2 (5 bases). Trimming pared 4 bases from V and 1 base from J, leaving 8 bases between. The CDR3 has 13 amino acids. Germline V gives CDR1 SGHNT, CDR2 YYREEE (reference sequence). The CDR3 region has the DNA TGTGCCAGCAGCCCGGACTCCCAAGAGACCCAGTACTTC. As protein: CASSPDSQETQYF. The full variable domain, with the rest looked up from reference TRBV5-4 and TRBJ2-5, is ETGVTQSPTHLIKTRGQQVTLRCSSQSGHNTVSWYQQALGQGPQFIFQYYREEENGRGNFPPRFSGLQFPNYSSELNVNALELDDSALYLCASSPDSQETQYFGPGTRLLVL.

This chain connects TRBV10-3 to TRBJ1-3; D gene unclear. The V gene lost 4 bases and the J gene lost 7 bases, with 14 bases spanning the gap. Germline V gives CDR1 ENHRY, CDR2 SYGVKD. This CDR3 spans 14 amino acids. CDR3 nucleotides: TGTGCCATCAGTGTTGAGGGCACGGGGAACACCATATATTTT. Residues: CAISVEGTGNTIYF.